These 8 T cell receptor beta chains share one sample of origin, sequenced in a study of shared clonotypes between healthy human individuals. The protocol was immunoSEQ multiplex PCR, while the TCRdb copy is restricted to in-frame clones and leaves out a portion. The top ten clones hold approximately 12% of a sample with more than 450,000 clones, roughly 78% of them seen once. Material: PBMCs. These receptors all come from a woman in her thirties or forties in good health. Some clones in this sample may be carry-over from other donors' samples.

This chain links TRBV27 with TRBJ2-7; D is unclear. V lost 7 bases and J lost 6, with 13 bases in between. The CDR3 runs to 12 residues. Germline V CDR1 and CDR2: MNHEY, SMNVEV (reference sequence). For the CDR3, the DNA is TGTGCCAGCACCTCTCCCCTTGGCGAGCAGTACTTC. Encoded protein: CASTSPLGEQYF.

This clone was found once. As DNA, the CDR3 is TGTGCCAGCAGCCAAGAGCGGTGGTCCTACGAGCAGTACTTC. This gives the protein CASSQERWSYEQYF. V is TRBV7-9 and J is TRBJ2-7; D may be TRBD2 (5 bases). This CDR3 comprises 14 residues. The germline V gene has CDR1 SEHNR and CDR2 FQNEAQ (reference sequence). Trimming took 5 bases from V and 1 from J, leaving 12 bases between them. The variable domain in full, completed from reference TRBV7-9 and TRBJ2-7, reads DTGVSQNPRHKITKRGQNVTFRCDPISEHNRLYWYRQTLGQGPEFLTYFQNEAQLEKSRLLSDRFSAERPKGSFSTLEIQRTEQGDSAMYLCASSQERWSYEQYFGPGTRLTVT.

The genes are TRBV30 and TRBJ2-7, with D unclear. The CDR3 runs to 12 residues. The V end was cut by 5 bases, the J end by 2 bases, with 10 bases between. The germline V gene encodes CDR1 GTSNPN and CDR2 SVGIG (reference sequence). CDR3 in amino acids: CAWGLATYEQYF. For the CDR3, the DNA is TGTGCCTGGGGCCTCGCCACCTACGAGCAGTACTTC.

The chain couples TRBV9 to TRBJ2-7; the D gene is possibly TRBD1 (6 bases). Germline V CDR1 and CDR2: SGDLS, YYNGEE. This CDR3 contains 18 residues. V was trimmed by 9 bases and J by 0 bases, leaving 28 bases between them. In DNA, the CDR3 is TGTGCCACCCCCCATAGGGGGAGTGGCCGGAGGACCTCCTACGAGCAGTACTTC. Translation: CATPHRGSGRRTSYEQYF.

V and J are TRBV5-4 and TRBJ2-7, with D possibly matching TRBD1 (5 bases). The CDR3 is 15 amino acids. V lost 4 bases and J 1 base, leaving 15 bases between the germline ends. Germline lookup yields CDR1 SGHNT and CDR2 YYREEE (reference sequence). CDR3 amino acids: CASSLGHRSSYEQYF. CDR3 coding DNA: TGTGCCAGCAGCCTGGGCCACAGGTCGTCCTACGAGCAGTACTTC.

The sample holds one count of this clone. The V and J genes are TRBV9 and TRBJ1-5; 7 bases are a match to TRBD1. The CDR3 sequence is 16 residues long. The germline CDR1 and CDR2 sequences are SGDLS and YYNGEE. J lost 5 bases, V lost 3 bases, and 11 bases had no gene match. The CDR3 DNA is TGTGCCAGCAGCGAGGGGGCGACTGCAGCGGATCAGCCCCAGCATTTT. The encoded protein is CASSEGATAADQPQHF.

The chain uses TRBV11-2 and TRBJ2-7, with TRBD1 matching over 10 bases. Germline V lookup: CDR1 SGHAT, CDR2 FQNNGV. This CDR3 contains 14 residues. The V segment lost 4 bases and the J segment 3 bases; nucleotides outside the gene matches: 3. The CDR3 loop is CASSWGQGIYEQYF. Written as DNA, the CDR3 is TGTGCCAGCAGCTGGGGACAGGGGATCTACGAGCAGTACTTC.

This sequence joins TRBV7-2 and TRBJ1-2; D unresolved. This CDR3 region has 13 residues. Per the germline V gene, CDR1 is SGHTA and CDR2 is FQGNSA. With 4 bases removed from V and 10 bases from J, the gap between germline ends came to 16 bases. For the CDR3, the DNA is TGTGCCAGCAGCTCTAGGATGATACCAAACTACACCTTC. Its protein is CASSSRMIPNYTF.